Listed below are T cell receptor beta chains from one sample, sequenced in a study of response to subunit inactivated influenza vaccine. TCRdb recomputed calls from the RT-PCR reads with MiXCR, one row per CDR3 protein. The sample lists about 500,000 distinct CDR3 sequences, 16% occurring once. Here the sequenced sample was CD4+ T cells sorted from PBMCs, taken less than 30 months after vaccination. Receptors originate from a man between 50 and 70 years old who received an inactivated influenza vaccine. CDR3s include the opening cysteine and the closing phenylalanine or tryptophan. The order of the fields is V gene, J gene, clone size, D gene, CDR3 protein, CDR3 DNA. D genes are given only for firm matches. Expanded clones get a size class; other rows say once, few or many, or leave the size out.

V: TRBV3-1; J: TRBJ1-4; size: -; D: -; CDR3: CASSPRQRPNEKLFF; DNA: TGTGCCAGCAGCCCGCGGCAGAGGCCGAATGAAAAACTGTTTTTT
V: TRBV4-2; J: TRBJ1-6; size: few; D: TRBD1; CDR3: CASSRPGQLPSSLHF; DNA: TGTGCCAGCAGCCGCCCGGGACAGCTTCCTTCCTCCCTCCACTTT
V: TRBV11-2; J: TRBJ1-6; size: many; D: TRBD1; CDR3: CASSRQGESYNSPLHF; DNA: TGTGCCAGCAGCCGACAGGGAGAGTCCTATAATTCACCCCTCCACTTT
V: TRBV18; J: TRBJ1-6; size: few; D: -; CDR3: CASSSQTTTLHF; DNA: TGTGCCAGCTCAAGCCAAACCACCACCCTCCACTTT
V: TRBV7-9; J: TRBJ1-1; size: -; D: -; CDR3: CASSLASVDTEAFF; DNA: TGTGCCAGCAGCTTAGCGTCCGTAGACACTGAAGCTTTCTTT
V: TRBV28; J: TRBJ1-2; size: many; D: -; CDR3: CASSPGTDYTF; DNA: TGTGCCAGCAGTCCGGGGACCGATTACACCTTC
V: TRBV4-2; J: TRBJ2-7; size: few; D: -; CDR3: CASSQDSGPNYEQYF; DNA: TGTGCCAGCAGCCAAGATTCGGGGCCGAACTACGAGCAGTACTTC
V: TRBV20-1; J: TRBJ2-1; size: few; D: TRBD2; CDR3: CSARVAGRGREQFF; DNA: TGCAGTGCTAGAGTAGCGGGGAGAGGTAGGGAGCAGTTCTTC
V: TRBV7-3; J: TRBJ2-1; size: -; D: TRBD2; CDR3: CASSLAGDPYRNEQFF; DNA: TGTGCCAGCAGCCTAGCGGGAGATCCATATAGGAATGAGCAGTTCTTC
V: TRBV9; J: TRBJ2-5; size: -; D: -; CDR3: CASSAGVGLGAQETQYF; DNA: TGTGCCAGCAGCGCCGGGGTAGGACTGGGGGCACAAGAGACCCAGTACTTC
V: TRBV29-1; J: TRBJ2-7; size: -; D: TRBD1; CDR3: CSVEFLRGRVNEQYF; DNA: TGCAGCGTTGAATTCCTCAGGGGGCGCGTGAACGAGCAGTACTTC
V: TRBV28; J: TRBJ2-7; size: -; D: TRBD1; CDR3: CASSFPDRLSYEQYF; DNA: TGTGCCAGCAGTTTCCCGGACAGGCTCTCCTACGAGCAGTACTTC
V: TRBV30; J: TRBJ2-4; size: -; D: -; CDR3: CAWSKTGRNIQYF; DNA: TGTGCCTGGAGTAAGACAGGGAGGAACATTCAGTACTTC
V: TRBV12-3/TRBV12-4; J: TRBJ2-2; size: -; D: -; CDR3: CVSATGLNTGELFF; DNA: TGTGTCTCAGCGACGGGGCTGAACACCGGGGAGCTGTTTTTT
V: TRBV12-3/TRBV12-4; J: TRBJ2-1; size: few; D: -; CDR3: CASRKYNEQFF; DNA: TGTGCCAGCAGAAAGTACAATGAGCAGTTCTTC
V: TRBV20-1; J: TRBJ2-3; size: -; D: TRBD2; CDR3: CSAPGTSGYTDTQYF; DNA: TGCAGTGCTCCCGGGACTAGCGGCTACACAGATACGCAGTATTTT
V: TRBV4-3; J: TRBJ2-7; size: -; D: TRBD2; CDR3: CASSQGGGRSYEQYF; DNA: TGCGCCAGCAGCCAAGGGGGCGGGAGGTCCTACGAGCAGTACTTC
V: TRBV3-1; J: TRBJ2-2; size: -; D: -; CDR3: CASSSIGTGELFF; DNA: TGTGCCAGCAGCTCAATCGGAACCGGGGAGCTGTTTTTT
V: TRBV2; J: TRBJ2-1; size: -; D: TRBD1; CDR3: CASSGGQDEQFF; DNA: TGTGCCAGCAGTGGGGGACAGGATGAGCAGTTCTTC
V: TRBV20-1; J: TRBJ1-1; size: few; D: -; CDR3: CSARRRGGTEAFF; DNA: TGCAGTGCTAGACGGAGGGGAGGGACTGAAGCTTTCTTT
V: TRBV20-1; J: TRBJ2-1; size: few; D: TRBD2; CDR3: CSAWGKLAGPYNEQFF; DNA: TGCAGTGCTTGGGGAAAACTAGCGGGTCCCTACAATGAGCAGTTCTTC
V: TRBV28; J: TRBJ1-2; size: few; D: TRBD1; CDR3: CASSPGTGPNYGYTF; DNA: TGTGCCAGCAGTCCCGGGACAGGTCCTAACTATGGCTACACCTTC
V: TRBV9; J: TRBJ2-3; size: many; D: -; CDR3: CASSLSGLSTDTQYF; DNA: TGTGCCAGCAGCCTTAGCGGTCTGAGCACAGATACGCAGTATTTT
V: TRBV14; J: TRBJ2-7; size: -; D: -; CDR3: CASSPSGAPYEQYF; DNA: TGTGCCAGCAGCCCTTCAGGGGCACCCTACGAGCAGTACTTC
V: TRBV4-3; J: TRBJ2-3; size: many; D: -; CDR3: CASSQDREDTQYF; DNA: TGCGCCAGCAGCCAAGATCGGGAGGATACGCAGTATTTT
V: TRBV12-3/TRBV12-4; J: TRBJ1-2; size: -; D: -; CDR3: CASSLNSGYGYTF; DNA: TGTGCCAGCAGTTTAAACAGCGGGTATGGCTACACCTTC
V: TRBV2; J: TRBJ2-3; size: few; D: -; CDR3: CASSGGGGGTDTQYF; DNA: TGTGCCAGCAGCGGCGGTGGAGGGGGCACAGATACGCAGTATTTT
V: TRBV5-5; J: TRBJ2-5; size: few; D: -; CDR3: CASSLVYNKGQETQYF; DNA: TGTGCCAGCAGCTTGGTGTACAACAAGGGGCAAGAGACCCAGTACTTC
V: TRBV5-1; J: TRBJ2-3; size: few; D: -; CDR3: CASSLAGARSDTQYF; DNA: TGCGCCAGCAGCTTGGCGGGGGCGCGGTCGGATACGCAGTATTTT
V: TRBV25-1; J: TRBJ2-1; size: -; D: -; CDR3: CASSEGDRGEQFF; DNA: TGTGCCAGCAGTGAGGGGGATAGGGGAGAGCAGTTCTTC
V: TRBV6-1; J: TRBJ2-5; size: -; D: -; CDR3: CASSNRVVGETQYF; DNA: TGTGCCAGCAGCAACAGGGTGGTGGGAGAGACCCAGTACTTC
V: TRBV5-1; J: TRBJ2-2; size: few; D: -; CDR3: CASTGWNTGELFF; DNA: TGCGCCAGCACAGGGTGGAACACCGGGGAGCTGTTTTTT
V: TRBV6-1; J: TRBJ2-3; size: -; D: TRBD2; CDR3: CASQKGGLAGTDTQYF; DNA: TGTGCCAGCCAAAAAGGGGGACTAGCGGGCACAGATACGCAGTATTTT
V: TRBV5-1; J: TRBJ2-5; size: few; D: -; CDR3: CASSPDVQETQYF; DNA: TGCGCCAGCAGCCCGGACGTGCAAGAGACCCAGTACTTC
V: TRBV11-1; J: TRBJ1-3; size: -; D: TRBD1; CDR3: CASSPGQRNGNTIYF; DNA: TGTGCCAGCAGCCCGGGACAGAGGAATGGAAACACCATATATTTT
V: TRBV29-1; J: TRBJ2-3; size: few; D: TRBD1; CDR3: CSVGSRTGGTDTQYF; DNA: TGCAGCGTTGGCTCCCGGACAGGGGGCACAGATACGCAGTATTTT
V: TRBV20-1; J: TRBJ1-6; size: -; D: TRBD1; CDR3: CSAQGQGDSPLHF; DNA: TGCAGTGCCCAAGGACAGGGAGATTCACCCCTCCACTTT
V: TRBV20-1; J: TRBJ1-4; size: -; D: -; CDR3: CSARRADNEKLFF; DNA: TGCAGTGCTAGACGGGCGGATAATGAAAAACTGTTTTTT
V: TRBV7-7; J: TRBJ2-5; size: many; D: TRBD1; CDR3: CASSQSDRGQTQYF; DNA: TGTGCTAGCAGCCAATCGGACAGGGGACAGACCCAGTACTTC
V: TRBV20-1; J: TRBJ1-2; size: few; D: -; CDR3: CSARATDSYGYTF; DNA: TGCAGTGCTAGAGCCACAGACAGCTATGGCTACACCTTC
V: TRBV11-3; J: TRBJ2-1; size: few; D: -; CDR3: CASSSSTAGLYPYNEQFF; DNA: TGTGCCAGCAGCTCCTCTACTGCAGGCCTTTACCCCTACAATGAGCAGTTCTTC
V: TRBV7-2; J: TRBJ2-1; size: -; D: -; CDR3: CASSLDPGTYNEQFF; DNA: TGTGCCAGCAGCTTAGATCCAGGGACCTACAATGAGCAGTTCTTC
V: TRBV28; J: TRBJ2-7; size: few; D: -; CDR3: CASSVLGSYEQYF; DNA: TGTGCCAGCAGTGTGTTGGGGTCTTACGAGCAGTACTTC
V: TRBV7-2; J: TRBJ2-2; size: -; D: -; CDR3: CASSGDNSNTGELFF; DNA: TGTGCCAGCAGCGGAGACAACTCGAACACCGGGGAGCTGTTTTTT
V: TRBV5-1; J: TRBJ2-1; size: -; D: TRBD2; CDR3: CASNPSGVHYEQFF; DNA: TGCGCCAGCAACCCTAGCGGGGTTCACTATGAGCAGTTCTTC
V: TRBV5-1; J: TRBJ1-2; size: -; D: -; CDR3: CASSLAFPGLYYGYTF; DNA: TGCGCCAGCAGCTTGGCCTTCCCGGGGCTCTACTATGGCTACACCTTC
V: TRBV5-1; J: TRBJ2-2; size: few; D: -; CDR3: CASNRETNTGELFF; DNA: TGCGCCAGCAACCGGGAGACGAACACCGGGGAGCTGTTTTTT
V: TRBV7-2; J: TRBJ2-2; size: many; D: -; CDR3: CASSLEVNTNTGELFF; DNA: TGTGCCAGCAGCTTAGAGGTTAATACGAACACCGGGGAGCTGTTTTTT
V: TRBV29-1; J: TRBJ2-5; size: few; D: -; CDR3: CSVEDSGGTTGETQYF; DNA: TGCAGCGTTGAAGATTCGGGGGGCACTACCGGGGAGACCCAGTACTTC
V: TRBV6-1; J: TRBJ1-6; size: -; D: TRBD1; CDR3: CASSGGTGRNSPLHF; DNA: TGTGCCAGCAGTGGTGGGACAGGGAGGAATTCACCCCTCCACTTT
V: TRBV5-1; J: TRBJ2-1; size: few; D: TRBD1; CDR3: CASSSGTDREQFF; DNA: TGCGCCAGCAGCTCAGGGACAGACCGTGAGCAGTTCTTC
V: TRBV5-6; J: TRBJ1-2; size: few; D: TRBD1; CDR3: CASRKGQSGPYGYTF; DNA: TGTGCCAGCAGGAAGGGACAGTCGGGGCCGTATGGCTACACCTTC